Below are 29 T cell receptor beta chains sequenced from a single sample in a study of PD-1 blockade in classical Hodgkin lymphoma. The assay was immunoSEQ multiplex PCR, and TCRdb's table has in-frame clones only and misses some. The sample shows over 25,000 clones, approximately 80% of them seen only once. All patients experienced relapse after autologous stem cell transplantation, and brentuximab vedotin exposure was variable. Researchers used magnetic negative selection to pull out pure CD4+ T cells from thawed PBMCs. Sequenced material: CD4+ T cells from blood, taken at baseline. All receptors come from a human donor with classical Hodgkin lymphoma.

This chain joins TRBV19 and TRBJ1-4, with D uncertain. Trimming took off 6 bases at V and 8 bases at J, with 13 bases between the two ends. The CDR3 is 13 amino acids. Germline values: CDR1 LNHDA, CDR2 SQIVND (reference sequence). The CDR3 is CASSLQTGEKLFF. The CDR3 nucleotides read TGTGCCAGTAGCCTACAGACGGGGGAAAAACTGTTTTTT.

CDR3 in DNA: TGCAGTGCTGCACCCCAAGAGACCCAGTACTTC. Translated: CSAAPQETQYF. The rearrangement uses TRBV20-1 and TRBJ2-5, with unresolved D. This CDR3 has 11 residues. The V and J ends lost 5 bases and 1 base respectively, with 5 bases between them. Germline CDR1 and CDR2: DFQATT and SNEGSKA (reference sequence).

The chain uses TRBV18 and TRBJ1-5; D is unresolved. Germline V gives CDR1 KGHSH, CDR2 LQKENI. V lost 5 bases and J 4 bases, leaving 9 bases between the germline ends. The CDR3 has 13 residues. The CDR3 loop is CASSSHINQPQHF. The CDR3 nucleotides read TGTGCCAGCTCATCACACATTAATCAGCCCCAGCATTTT.

This chain joins TRBV28 and TRBJ1-2, with D possibly being TRBD1 (5 bases). V lost 3 bases and J 4 bases, leaving 9 bases between the germline ends. The CDR3 length is 13 residues. Germline loops: CDR1 MDHEN, CDR2 SYDVKM. DNA of the CDR3: TGTGCCAGCAGTTTCTTCGGGGGCTATGGCTACACCTTC. Protein: CASSFFGGYGYTF.

This chain connects TRBV5-4 to TRBJ2-5; 7 bases are a match to TRBD1. V dropped 4 bases and J dropped 0; count of bases not matched to a gene: 3. Per the germline V gene, CDR1 is SGHNT and CDR2 is YYREEE (reference sequence). The CDR3 contains 14 residues. CDR3: CASSPGTDQETQYF. CDR3 DNA sequence: TGTGCCAGCAGCCCGGGGACAGACCAAGAGACCCAGTACTTC.

The chain is built from TRBV21-1 and TRBJ1-1; the table's D call, TRBD1, has no DNA check behind it. TRBV21-1 is given as a pseudogene. CDR3 length: 17 amino acids. CDR3 DNA: TGTGCCAGCGGGAAGGGGGGACAGGGTAAAAGGTACACTGAAGCTTTCTTT. Translating it yields CASGKGGQGKRYTEAFF.

V is TRBV19 and J is TRBJ2-2; 9 nucleotides align to TRBD1. Germline CDR1 reads LNHDA; CDR2 reads SQIVND (reference sequence). V lost 6 bases to trimming and J lost 3 bases; unmatched junction nucleotides: 2. There are 14 residues in the CDR3. DNA of the CDR3: TGTGCCAGTAGCGGACAGGGGTACACCGGGGAGCTGTTTTTT. This codes for CASSGQGYTGELFF.

V is TRBV11-2 and J is TRBJ2-1; the match to TRBD2 covers 10 bases. CDR3 size: 15 residues. Germline values: CDR1 SGHAT, CDR2 FQNNGV. V lost 0 bases to trimming and J lost 8 bases; unmatched junction nucleotides: 4. DNA of the CDR3: TGTGCCAGCAGCTTAGATTCCGGACTAGCGGATGAGCAGTTCTTC. Translating gives CASSLDSGLADEQFF.

CDR3 region: CASSHRQGSQPQHF. The CDR3 DNA is TGTGCCAGCAGCCACCGACAGGGAAGTCAGCCCCAGCATTTT. The chain is built from TRBV7-2 and TRBJ1-5, with 7 bases that match TRBD1. J was trimmed by 6 bases and V by 5 bases; bases with no gene match: 7. The CDR3 consists of 14 residues. CDR1 SGHTA and CDR2 FQGNSA come from the germline V gene.

The J gene is TRBJ2-3, the V gene TRBV4-1; 8 bases are shared with TRBD2. The CDR3 is 18 amino acids. Germline V gives CDR1 MGHRA, CDR2 YSYEKL. After removal of 0 bases from V and 5 bases from J, the junction contained 13 bases not matched to a gene. The DNA for the CDR3 is TGCGCCAGCAGCCAAGATCCTGGGCGGGGGGCCCCGCTAGATACGCAGTATTTT. This gives the protein CASSQDPGRGAPLDTQYF.

V gene TRBV5-8 combines with J gene TRBJ1-1, with D maybe TRBD1 (5 bases). The germline V gene has CDR1 SGHTS and CDR2 YDEGEE. The CDR3 has 15 residues. Trimming took off 0 bases at V and 3 bases at J, with 12 bases between the two ends. The CDR3 region is CASSLGVRGHTEAFF. DNA for the CDR3: TGTGCCAGCAGCTTGGGGGTGAGGGGCCACACTGAAGCTTTCTTT.

V usage is TRBV6-6 and J usage is TRBJ1-2; D is undetermined. V lost 2 bases and J lost 4, with 2 bases in between. The CDR3 length is 11 residues. Germline CDR1 is MNHNY and CDR2 is SVGAGI (reference sequence). DNA for the CDR3: TGTGCCAGCAGTTACACCTATGGCTACACCTTC. This gives the protein CASSYTYGYTF.

This clone came up once. The CDR3 DNA sequence: TGTGCCAGCAGCTCCCCAGCGGGGGTTTTCACAGATACGCAGTATTTT. Translation gives CASSSPAGVFTDTQYF. The V gene is TRBV7-3, the J gene TRBJ2-3; 8 nucleotides match TRBD2. Losses at the gene ends were 4 bases for V and 2 bases for J; bases not matched to a gene: 8. Germline-derived CDR1 and CDR2 are SGHTA and FQGTGA. This CDR3 is 16 amino acids long.

This clone was seen only a few times. The chain recombines TRBV30 with TRBJ1-6; weak D call: TRBD1 (5 bases). CDR3 length: 13 amino acids. Trimming removed 4 bases from V and 10 bases from J, with 14 bases in between. The V gene's germline CDR1 is GTSNPN and CDR2 SVGIG (reference sequence). CDR3 bases: TGTGCCTGGAAGCAGGGACGGAACTCACCCCTCCACTTT. Protein product: CAWKQGRNSPLHF.

This chain joins TRBV5-6 and TRBJ2-5; 9 bases are a match to TRBD1. CDR1 and CDR2 from the germline V gene are SGHDT and YYEEEE. V shed 0 bases, J shed 3 bases, and the junction held 9 bases outside the gene matches. There are 17 residues in the CDR3. CDR3 nucleotides: TGTGCCAGCAGCTTGGAGGGGAGCTGGGACAGGGAAGAGACCCAGTACTTC. This sequence encodes CASSLEGSWDREETQYF.

The sample holds one count of this clone. The chain joins TRBV27 to TRBJ2-3, with 12 bases aligning to TRBD2. Germline CDR1 reads MNHEY; CDR2 reads SMNVEV (reference sequence). The CDR3 consists of 18 residues. V lost 3 bases and J lost 1; bases outside the gene matches: 8. CDR3 nucleotides: TGTGCCAGCAGTTTTACCCGGACTAGCGGGGCTGGCACAGATACGCAGTATTTT. The encoded protein is CASSFTRTSGAGTDTQYF.

This clone appeared once. The chain couples TRBV5-8 to TRBJ2-3; D is possibly TRBD1 (6 bases). The germline V gene encodes CDR1 SGHTS and CDR2 YDEGEE. V lost 4 bases, J lost 3 bases, and 21 bases lay in between. The CDR3 has 17 amino acids. The CDR3 DNA is TGTGCCAGCAGCCCGGGGTTCTGGACAGACGCAACAGATACGCAGTATTTT. It codes for CASSPGFWTDATDTQYF.

The chain has TRBV10-3 and TRBJ2-2, with D perhaps being TRBD1 or TRBD2 (5 bases each). Germline-derived CDR1 and CDR2 are ENHRY and SYGVKD. V was pared by 6 bases and J by 5 bases, with 16 bases between. This CDR3 has 15 residues. The CDR3 DNA is TGTGCCATCAGCGTTGGGACGTTGGGGACCGGGGAGCTGTTTTTT. It encodes CAISVGTLGTGELFF.

The rearrangement joins TRBV6-6 to TRBJ1-2; D is unclear. There are 13 residues in the CDR3. Germline V gene data show CDR1 as MNHNY and CDR2 as SVGAGI (reference sequence). The V and J ends lost 6 bases and 8 bases respectively, with 16 bases between them. The CDR3 nucleotides read TGTGCCAGCAGCCAAGGGCAGCAAATCGGCTACACCTTC. It specifies CASSQGQQIGYTF.

This clone was observed once. This chain joins TRBV30 and TRBJ2-5; D is tentatively TRBD1 or TRBD2 (5 bases each). Per the germline V gene, CDR1 is GTSNPN and CDR2 is SVGIG (reference sequence). V was pared by 0 bases and J by 4 bases, with 18 bases between. This CDR3 has 16 amino acids. The CDR3 DNA is TGTGCCTGGAGTGTAGTCCGCGGGTCTGGGGCAGAGACCCAGTACTTC. This encodes CAWSVVRGSGAETQYF.

The CDR3 DNA sequence: TGTGCCAGCAGCTTGGAATGGGGGGTTGAAAAACTGTTTTTT. Translated: CASSLEWGVEKLFF. The chain is built from TRBV5-5 and TRBJ1-4; D perhaps matches TRBD1 (5 bases). V gave up 0 bases and J gave up 7 bases, with 10 bases separating them. The CDR3 covers 14 residues. CDR1 and CDR2 from the germline V gene are SGHKS and YYEKEE (reference sequence).

This chain connects TRBV30 to TRBJ2-5, with D maybe TRBD2 (5 bases). The germline gives CDR1 GTSNPN, CDR2 SVGIG (reference sequence). This CDR3 contains 14 residues. V was trimmed by 0 bases and J by 0 bases, leaving 8 bases between them. In nucleotides, the CDR3 is TGTGCCTGGAGTGTACTCGGGAACCAAGAGACCCAGTACTTC. This sequence encodes CAWSVLGNQETQYF.

Worth noting for this clone: A junction boundary mismatches the germline segment, possibly from a read error. This chain links TRBV19 with TRBJ2-5, with 8 nucleotides matching TRBD2. The germline gives CDR1 LNHDA, CDR2 SQIVND (reference sequence). The CDR3 consists of 13 residues. The CDR3 DNA sequence: TGTGCCTGTAGAAGAGCGGGGGAAGAGACCCAGTACTTC. It encodes CACRRAGEETQYF.

The rearrangement links TRBV6-6 to TRBJ2-1; 7 bases map to TRBD1. CDR1 is MNHNY, CDR2 SVGAGI, per germline (reference sequence). With 6 bases clipped from V and 5 bases from J, the junction kept 13 bases outside the gene matches. The length of the CDR3 is 16 residues. DNA for the CDR3: TGTGCCAGCAGCTCCTCTGCCGGGACAGCGGACAATGAGCAGTTCTTC. It codes for CASSSSAGTADNEQFF.

V usage is TRBV9 and J usage is TRBJ1-1, with D tentatively TRBD1 (6 bases). This CDR3 contains 14 residues. Germline V gives CDR1 SGDLS, CDR2 YYNGEE. Trimming removed 4 bases from V and 1 base from J, with 11 bases in between. The CDR3 coding sequence is TGTGCCAGCAGCCTACAGGGAAGGAACACTGAAGCTTTCTTT. This translates into CASSLQGRNTEAFF.

This rearrangement joins TRBV14 to TRBJ2-7; D not certain. The ends were cut back, 4 bases at V and 6 bases at J, with 16 bases in the middle. Per germline, CDR1 SGHDN and CDR2 FVKESK. This CDR3 is 14 amino acids long. CDR3 sequence: CASSPTGTRFEQYF. CDR3 coding DNA: TGTGCCAGCAGCCCGACCGGAACAAGATTCGAGCAGTACTTC. Using reference TRBV14 and TRBJ2-7 for the parts outside the CDR3, the full variable domain is EAGVTQFPSHSVIEKGQTVTLRCDPISGHDNLYWYRRVMGKEIKFLLHFVKESKQDESGMPNNRFLAERTGGTYSTLKVQPAELEDSGVYFCASSPTGTRFEQYFGPGTRLTVT.

This chain connects TRBV4-1 to TRBJ1-1, with D uncertain. This CDR3 is built from 13 residues. The V end was cut by 0 bases, the J end by 0 bases, with 2 bases between. Per the germline V gene, CDR1 is MGHRA and CDR2 is YSYEKL. CDR3 DNA: TGCGCCAGCAGCCAAGAGTTGAACACTGAAGCTTTCTTT. Translated, it gives CASSQELNTEAFF.

V is TRBV30 and J is TRBJ1-2; TRBD1 aligns across 10 bases. After removal of 3 bases from V and 8 bases from J, the junction contained 9 bases not matched to a gene. The CDR3 extends over 14 amino acids. Germline V CDR1 and CDR2: GTSNPN, SVGIG (reference sequence). This chain's CDR3 is CAWSPDRGLWGYTF. In nucleotides, the CDR3 is TGTGCCTGGAGCCCCGACAGGGGGCTGTGGGGCTACACCTTC.

This chain uses TRBV7-2 with TRBJ2-2, with a tentative D call TRBD1 (6 bases). CDR1 is SGHTA and CDR2 is FQGNSA in the germline V gene. The CDR3 spans 17 residues. Between the trimmed V and J ends, which lost 1 base and 7 bases, there was a span of 19 bases. This CDR3 is CASSLVLGTNLGGELFF. The CDR3 DNA reads TGTGCCAGCAGCTTAGTATTGGGGACAAATTTGGGCGGGGAGCTGTTTTTT.